Below, 28 T cell receptor beta chains from the same sample are listed, as sequenced in a study of T cell responses to AZD1222 COVID-19 vaccine. Some clones are missing from TCRdb's copy, which holds only in-frame ones; the method was immunoSEQ multiplex PCR. The table lists about 140,000 clones, 90% of them singletons, with roughly 6% in the top ten. This sample comprised peripheral blood, obtained 28 days after the second AZD1222 dose. These receptors came from an adult who received the AZD1222 COVID-19 vaccine.

The chain recombines TRBV27 with TRBJ1-5; 9 bases match TRBD1. Looked up from germline, CDR1 is MNHEY and CDR2 is SMNVEV (reference sequence). V was pared by 5 bases and J by 6 bases, with 11 bases of the junction left unmatched. This CDR3 region has 16 residues. As DNA, the CDR3 is TGTGCCAGCAGTACTGGGACAGGGTATAGTAGTCAGCCCCAGCATTTT. Translating gives CASSTGTGYSSQPQHF.

The genes are TRBV6-5 and TRBJ1-5, with D perhaps matching TRBD1 (6 bases). Trimming stripped 5 bases from V and 2 bases from J, with 13 bases between. In germline, CDR1 is MNHEY, CDR2 SVGAGI. This CDR3 spans 15 amino acids. The CDR3 region has the DNA TGTGCCAGCAGTACGGAACAGGGACGCAATCAGCCCCAGCATTTT. It is translated as CASSTEQGRNQPQHF.

As for this clone: Other nucleotide sequences from this sample produce the same CDR3. The chain couples TRBV2 to TRBJ1-2; D not certain. This CDR3 spans 14 amino acids. The V end was cut by 2 bases, the J end by 2 bases, with 9 bases between. CDR1 and CDR2 from the germline V gene are SNHLY and FYNNEI. CDR3 nucleotides: TGTGCCAGCAGTGAAAGTGGTGGAAACTATGGCTACACCTTC. Protein sequence: CASSESGGNYGYTF.

This clone was seen once. The V gene is TRBV6-6, the J gene TRBJ2-7; TRBD1 aligns across 9 bases. This CDR3 is 15 amino acids long. Germline-derived CDR1 and CDR2 are MNHNY and SVGAGI (reference sequence). V shed 5 bases and J 2 bases; nucleotides not matched to a gene: 7. This chain's CDR3 is CASSPHDRGAYEQYF. In nucleotides, the CDR3 is TGTGCCAGCAGTCCCCACGACAGGGGGGCCTACGAGCAGTACTTC.

This clone was seen a few times. The CDR3 is CAWKAPWVNSPLHF. CDR3 in DNA: TGTGCCTGGAAGGCGCCCTGGGTGAATTCACCCCTCCACTTT. The chain joins TRBV30 to TRBJ1-6; D not resolved. CDR3 size: 14 residues. Germline CDR1 and CDR2: GTSNPN and SVGIG (reference sequence). Between the trimmed V and J ends, which lost 4 bases and 7 bases, there was a span of 14 bases.

Only one count was recorded for this clone. V usage is TRBV18 and J usage is TRBJ2-5; D is unclear. Germline CDR1 KGHSH, CDR2 LQKENI. The CDR3 length is 13 residues. With 1 base removed from V and 3 bases from J, the gap between germline ends came to 6 bases. The CDR3 DNA sequence: TGTGCCAGCTCACCACGGCAGGAAGAGACCCAGTACTTC. Its protein product is CASSPRQEETQYF.

The chain couples TRBV30 to TRBJ1-5; D gene uncertain. In germline, CDR1 is GTSNPN, CDR2 SVGIG (reference sequence). The CDR3 is 15 residues long. The ends were cut back, 0 bases at V and 0 bases at J, with 9 bases in the middle. DNA of the CDR3: TGTGCCTGGAGTGTACGGGGATATAGCAATCAGCCCCAGCATTTT. This translates into CAWSVRGYSNQPQHF. Using reference TRBV30 and TRBJ1-5 for the parts outside the CDR3, the full variable domain is SQTIHQWPATLVQPVGSPLSLECTVEGTSNPNLYWYRQAAGRGLQLLFYSVGIGQISSEVPQNLSASRPQDRQFILSSKKLLLSDSGFYLCAWSVRGYSNQPQHFGDGTRLSIL.

V and J are TRBV5-1 and TRBJ2-5, with 8 bases lining up with TRBD1. Trimming cost V 4 bases and J 3 bases; bases outside gene matches: 5. The germline gives CDR1 SGHRS, CDR2 YFSETQ. The CDR3 extends over 14 amino acids. The CDR3 bases are TGCGCCAGCAGCATGGACAGGGCCGAAGAGACCCAGTACTTC. Translating it yields CASSMDRAEETQYF.

V usage is TRBV5-6 and J usage is TRBJ2-7, with no clear D. V was pared by 2 bases and J by 3 bases, with 15 bases between. The CDR3 has 15 residues. CDR1 is SGHDT and CDR2 is YYEEEE in the germline V gene. CDR3 in DNA: TGTGCCAGCAGCTTAACTGGACGGGCTGACTACGAGCAGTACTTC. Encoded protein: CASSLTGRADYEQYF.

The chain links TRBV29-1 to TRBJ1-2, with D uncertain. The V and J ends lost 2 bases and 1 base respectively, with 8 bases between them. CDR3 length: 13 residues. The germline gives CDR1 SQVTM, CDR2 ANQGSEA. CDR3 region: CSVERGGNYGYTF. CDR3 bases: TGCAGCGTTGAACGGGGAGGTAACTATGGCTACACCTTC.

J is TRBJ2-7 and V is TRBV28; D may be TRBD1 or TRBD2 (5 bases each). The CDR3 has 15 residues. Germline CDR1 is MDHEN and CDR2 is SYDVKM. V dropped 4 bases and J dropped 0 bases, with 13 bases sitting between them. The CDR3 protein is CASSSPSGTSYEQYF. CDR3 coding DNA: TGTGCCAGCAGTTCGCCGTCCGGGACCTCCTACGAGCAGTACTTC.

The chain joins TRBV4-1 to TRBJ1-4; D is ambiguous. Germline assignment: CDR1 MGHRA and CDR2 YSYEKL. This CDR3 spans 12 amino acids. The V end was cut by 1 base, the J end by 8 bases, with 5 bases between. The CDR3 DNA is TGCGCCAGCAGCCAAGTAAAAGAAAAACTGTTTTTT. It translates to CASSQVKEKLFF.

V and J are TRBV4-1 and TRBJ2-7, with D perhaps matching TRBD1 (5 bases). Germline V gives CDR1 MGHRA, CDR2 YSYEKL. The CDR3 is made up of 14 amino acids. The ends were cut back, 3 bases at V and 1 base at J, with 10 bases in the middle. CDR3 bases: TGCGCCAGCAGCCAGCCGACAGAATCCTACGAGCAGTACTTC. Translating it yields CASSQPTESYEQYF.

The V and J genes are TRBV6-5 and TRBJ2-5; TRBD2 is a possible D gene (6 bases). Germline V gives CDR1 MNHEY, CDR2 SVGAGI. Trimming left V 0 bases short and J 3 bases short, with 8 bases between. The CDR3 spans 14 residues. CDR3 sequence: CASSYSGGEETQYF. The CDR3 nucleotides read TGTGCCAGCAGTTACTCGGGCGGGGAAGAGACCCAGTACTTC.

The V and J genes are TRBV6-4 and TRBJ2-5; D gene unclear. Germline CDR1 is MRHNA and CDR2 is SNTAGT. V was pared by 7 bases and J by 2 bases, with 17 bases between. CDR3 length: 15 residues. The CDR3, as DNA: TGTGCCAGCACCCATAAGGATACTCTACAAGAGACCCAGTACTTC. Protein product: CASTHKDTLQETQYF.

The rearrangement links TRBV18 to TRBJ2-7, with TRBD1 as a possible D gene (6 bases). Germline CDR1 KGHSH, CDR2 LQKENI. The CDR3 is 13 residues long. V dropped 5 bases and J dropped 4 bases, with 12 bases sitting between them. The CDR3, as DNA: TGTGCCAGCTCAGACATGGGGGCTTACGAGCAGTACTTC. Encoded protein: CASSDMGAYEQYF.

This clone was observed a handful of times. The J gene is TRBJ1-6, the V gene TRBV10-3; TRBD1 might be the D (5 bases). Trimming pared 0 bases from V and 7 bases from J, leaving 7 bases between. The CDR3 spans 14 residues. Looked up from germline, CDR1 is ENHRY and CDR2 is SYGVKD. The CDR3 DNA follows: TGTGCCATCAGTGAGTCGAAGGGGAATTCACCCCTCCACTTT. Protein product: CAISESKGNSPLHF.

The chain links TRBV2 to TRBJ1-6, with D maybe TRBD1 (5 bases). Germline V gene sequence: CDR1 SNHLY, CDR2 FYNNEI. V was pared by 4 bases and J by 9 bases, with 16 bases between. This CDR3 region has 15 residues. The CDR3 is CASSVAEGQGSPLHF. As DNA, the CDR3 is TGTGCCAGCAGTGTGGCCGAGGGGCAGGGTTCACCCCTCCACTTT.

This clone was counted a single time. DNA for the CDR3: TGTGCCAGTACAGGGGGCGGTTCGAGGAATTCACCCCTCCACTTT. Translation: CASTGGGSRNSPLHF. The V gene is TRBV19, the J gene TRBJ1-6; TRBD1 aligns across 8 bases. The length of the CDR3 is 15 residues. V shed 7 bases, J shed 7 bases, and the junction held 9 bases outside the gene matches. Germline CDR1 reads LNHDA; CDR2 reads SQIVND (reference sequence). The full variable domain, in which reference TRBV19 and TRBJ1-6 provide the parts outside the CDR3, is DGGITQSPKYLFRKEGQNVTLSCEQNLNHDAMYWYRQDPGQGLRLIYYSQIVNDFQKGDIAEGYSVSREKKESFPLTVTSAQKNPTAFYLCASTGGGSRNSPLHFGNGTRLTVT.

The V gene is TRBV5-6, the J gene TRBJ2-1, with 8 bases aligning to TRBD2. The CDR3 contains 14 residues. V shed 4 bases and J 4 bases; nucleotides not matched to a gene: 4. The germline V gene has CDR1 SGHDT and CDR2 YYEEEE. The CDR3: CASSRTGGYNEQFF. In nucleotides, the CDR3 is TGTGCCAGCAGCCGGACGGGGGGGTACAATGAGCAGTTCTTC.

V is TRBV5-6 and J is TRBJ2-2; the D is unclear. From germline, CDR1 is SGHDT and CDR2 YYEEEE. This CDR3 has 13 residues. V was pared by 0 bases and J by 4 bases, with 4 bases between. CDR3 in DNA: TGTGCCAGCAGCTTGGGGGGCACCGGGGAGCTGTTTTTT. Its protein is CASSLGGTGELFF.

This chain joins TRBV14 and TRBJ2-7; D may be TRBD1 (6 bases). In germline, CDR1 is SGHDN, CDR2 FVKESK. V was trimmed by 0 bases and J by 7 bases, leaving 13 bases between them. This CDR3 has 14 residues. CDR3 nucleotide sequence: TGTGCCAGCAGCCAAGATCGTGGCAGGGGTGAGCAGTACTTC. Its protein is CASSQDRGRGEQYF.

The chain joins TRBV29-1 to TRBJ1-3; a weak D match, TRBD1 (5 bases). CDR3 length equals 16 residues. The germline V and J ends were trimmed by 0 bases and 0 bases, with 12 bases remaining between them. Germline CDR1 SQVTM, CDR2 ANQGSEA. The CDR3 here is CSVEDPTATSGNTIYF. DNA of the CDR3: TGCAGCGTTGAAGATCCGACAGCGACCTCTGGAAACACCATATATTTT.

This clone was observed a few times. V usage is TRBV10-1 and J usage is TRBJ2-7, with 8 bases matching TRBD1. With 0 bases clipped from V and 3 bases from J, the junction kept 7 bases outside the gene matches. This CDR3 is built from 16 residues. CDR1 and CDR2 (germline): WNHNN, SYGVQD (reference sequence). Here the CDR3 reads CASSESGRQGSYEQYF. The CDR3 nucleotides are TGCGCCAGCAGTGAGTCGGGAAGACAGGGGAGCTACGAGCAGTACTTC.

V is TRBV5-4 and J is TRBJ1-6; tentative D call: TRBD1 (5 bases). The germline gives CDR1 SGHNT, CDR2 YYREEE (reference sequence). The CDR3 has 17 residues. V lost 0 bases, J lost 0 bases, and 10 bases lay in between. CDR3 sequence reads: CASSLAGRSSYNSPLHF. The CDR3 DNA sequence: TGTGCCAGCAGCTTGGCAGGGAGGAGCTCCTATAATTCACCCCTCCACTTT.

The CDR3 DNA reads TGTGCCAGTAGTGGGACAGGGACGAGAACCGGGGAGCTGTTTTTT. Its protein is CASSGTGTRTGELFF. This chain links TRBV19 with TRBJ2-2; 9 positions match TRBD1. V gave up 5 bases and J gave up 5 bases; unmatched junction bases: 6. The CDR3 is 15 amino acids. Germline V gene data show CDR1 as LNHDA and CDR2 as SQIVND (reference sequence).

This chain uses TRBV28 with TRBJ1-5, with TRBD1 identical over 9 bases. The germline V gene has CDR1 MDHEN and CDR2 SYDVKM. The junction had 20 bases not matched to a gene; V was cut back by 4 bases and J by 4 bases. This CDR3 is built from 20 residues. CDR3 protein: CASSSQRTRGTGIRNQPQHF. The CDR3 region has the DNA TGTGCCAGCAGTTCCCAGCGGACGCGCGGGACAGGGATACGAAATCAGCCCCAGCATTTT.

V gene TRBV7-9 combines with J gene TRBJ1-4; D is undetermined. The CDR3 contains 15 residues. Germline V gives CDR1 SEHNR, CDR2 FQNEAQ (reference sequence). V lost 1 base, J lost 7 bases, and 13 bases lay in between. In DNA form, the CDR3 reads TGTGCCAGCAGCTTAGAAGGCGGCTACGGTGAAAAACTGTTTTTT. This gives the protein CASSLEGGYGEKLFF.